Each of the 26 T cell receptor beta chains below was sequenced from the same sample in a study of blood T cell repertoires in COVID-19. Clones were read by immunoSEQ multiplex PCR, and TCRdb kept only the in-frame ones, dropping some. The sample yields more than 85,000 clones, about three quarters seen once. The sequenced sample consisted of peripheral blood. The receptors originated from an elderly woman with active or convalescent COVID-19.

This clone was seen a handful of times. The chain combines TRBV15 with TRBJ2-7; 7 bases match TRBD2. The junction had 5 bases not matched to a gene; V was cut back by 0 bases and J by 0 bases. The CDR3 is 16 residues long. The germline CDR1 and CDR2 sequences are LNHNV and YYDKDF (reference sequence). The CDR3 loop is CATSRDRGESSYEQYF. The CDR3 DNA is TGTGCCACCAGCAGAGATCGGGGGGAGAGCTCCTACGAGCAGTACTTC.

This chain joins TRBV27 and TRBJ2-7; maybe TRBD1 (6 bases). CDR3 size: 14 residues. Germline CDR1 is MNHEY and CDR2 is SMNVEV (reference sequence). Trimming took off 3 bases at V and 0 bases at J, with 9 bases between the two ends. The CDR3, as DNA: TGTGCCAGCAGTTTTACAGGGATCTCCTACGAGCAGTACTTC. It codes for CASSFTGISYEQYF.

The rearrangement joins TRBV18 to TRBJ2-3; unclear D gene. This CDR3 comprises 15 residues. The V gene's germline CDR1 is KGHSH and CDR2 LQKENI. The V end lost 3 bases, the J end lost 1 base, and 11 bases lay between the germline ends. CDR3 DNA: TGTGCCAGCTCACCTCAGGCTATTCGCACAGATACGCAGTATTTT. Translating it yields CASSPQAIRTDTQYF.

Written as DNA, the CDR3 is TGTGCCAGCAGCGCCGCCGGGACAGGGCCACACGAGCAGTACTTC. Protein sequence: CASSAAGTGPHEQYF. V is TRBV5-4 and J is TRBJ2-7; the match to TRBD1 covers 9 bases. The J segment lost 5 bases and the V segment lost 4 bases, leaving 10 bases of the junction unmatched. This CDR3 spans 15 amino acids. Per germline, CDR1 SGHNT and CDR2 YYREEE (reference sequence). Based on the CDR3 plus reference TRBV5-4 and TRBJ2-7, the full variable domain is ETGVTQSPTHLIKTRGQQVTLRCSSQSGHNTVSWYQQALGQGPQFIFQYYREEENGRGNFPPRFSGLQFPNYSSELNVNALELDDSALYLCASSAAGTGPHEQYFGPGTRLTVT.

The V and J genes are TRBV18 and TRBJ2-7; TRBD2 agrees at 7 bases. Per germline, CDR1 KGHSH and CDR2 LQKENI. V trimming: 2 bases; J trimming: 4 bases; junction bases outside the gene matches: 5. The CDR3 length is 14 residues. The CDR3 sequence is CASSPMGAGYEQYF. CDR3 coding DNA: TGTGCCAGCTCACCAATGGGAGCGGGGTACGAGCAGTACTTC.

The chain joins TRBV10-3 to TRBJ2-1; 9 positions agree with TRBD2. J lost 3 bases, V lost 6 bases, and 9 bases had no gene match. The length of the CDR3 is 16 residues. Per germline, CDR1 ENHRY and CDR2 SYGVKD. The CDR3 protein is CAIRGQTSGNYNEQFF. In nucleotides, the CDR3 is TGTGCCATCAGGGGACAGACTAGCGGCAACTACAATGAGCAGTTCTTC.

V gene TRBV7-6 combines with J gene TRBJ2-1; 8 nucleotides line up with TRBD1. CDR3 length: 15 residues. Trimming took 11 bases from V and 4 from J; bases not matched to a gene: 13. Germline CDR1 and CDR2: SGHVS and FNYEAQ. The CDR3 nucleotides are TGTGCCTCCCAAGAAGGGCAGGGGGCTTACAATGAGCAGTTCTTC. Residues: CASQEGQGAYNEQFF.

The chain links TRBV20-1 to TRBJ2-5, with D possibly matching TRBD2 (5 bases). V gave up 3 bases and J gave up 4 bases, with 6 bases separating them. CDR3 size: 11 residues. Per the germline V gene, CDR1 is DFQATT and CDR2 is SNEGSKA (reference sequence). CDR3 region: CSARRAETQYF. As DNA, the CDR3 is TGCAGTGCTAGGAGGGCAGAGACCCAGTACTTC.

The chain couples TRBV15 to TRBJ2-7, with D unclear. CDR3 length: 15 residues. V lost 0 bases and J 2 bases, leaving 11 bases between the germline ends. Per the germline V gene, CDR1 is LNHNV and CDR2 is YYDKDF (reference sequence). The CDR3 protein is CATSRDPIAAYEQYF. The CDR3 DNA reads as TGTGCCACCAGCAGAGATCCCATTGCAGCCTACGAGCAGTACTTC.

The chain recombines TRBV5-1 with TRBJ2-2; D remains ambiguous. Trimming pared 2 bases from V and 5 bases from J, leaving 7 bases between. Germline V gene lookup returns CDR1 SGHRS and CDR2 YFSETQ. This CDR3 has 13 residues. CDR3 in amino acids: CASSLFGTGELFF. CDR3 DNA: TGCGCCAGCAGCTTATTCGGGACCGGGGAGCTGTTTTTT.

V gene TRBV30 combines with J gene TRBJ1-2, with D perhaps matching TRBD1 (6 bases). V dropped 3 bases and J dropped 6 bases, with 17 bases sitting between them. CDR3 length equals 14 residues. Germline CDR1 and CDR2: GTSNPN and SVGIG (reference sequence). The CDR3 coding sequence is TGTGCCTGGAGGCCGACAGGAATAACGAATGGCTACACCTTC. This encodes CAWRPTGITNGYTF.

The chain couples TRBV4-1 to TRBJ2-7; no clear D. The CDR3 contains 10 residues. In germline, CDR1 is MGHRA, CDR2 YSYEKL. Trimming shortened V by 4 bases and J by 4 bases, and 2 bases separated the two germline ends. CDR3 coding DNA: TGCGCCAGCAGCCCATACGAGCAGTACTTC. This encodes CASSPYEQYF.

This clone has more than one count but fewer than ten. The chain combines TRBV28 with TRBJ1-1; D is ambiguous. With 5 bases removed from V and 3 bases from J, the gap between germline ends came to 13 bases. The CDR3 is 14 residues long. Germline V gene data show CDR1 as MDHEN and CDR2 as SYDVKM. CDR3 loop: CASSRPTEDTEAFF. DNA for the CDR3: TGTGCCAGCAGTCGGCCTACCGAGGACACTGAAGCTTTCTTT.

This clone was observed a handful of times. The chain couples TRBV15 to TRBJ1-1; D perhaps matches TRBD1 (6 bases). The CDR3 consists of 14 residues. V lost 0 bases and J lost 4, with 9 bases in between. Germline loops: CDR1 LNHNV, CDR2 YYDKDF (reference sequence). DNA for the CDR3: TGTGCCACCAGCAGAGATTTGGGGGCCACTGAAGCTTTCTTT. It codes for CATSRDLGATEAFF.

This clone was counted once. The chain has TRBV5-1 and TRBJ2-5; TRBD2 aligns across 14 bases. The CDR3 is 16 amino acids. Trimming at V came to 3 bases and at J to 2 bases, leaving 3 bases not matched to a gene. Germline assignment: CDR1 SGHRS and CDR2 YFSETQ. The CDR3 is CASSWGLAGVQETQYF. CDR3 nucleotide sequence: TGCGCCAGCAGCTGGGGACTAGCGGGGGTTCAAGAGACCCAGTACTTC.

The chain carries TRBV7-5 and TRBJ1-1; the table gives TRBD1 as D, unverified against the DNA. TRBV7-5 is designated a pseudogene. The CDR3 contains 19 residues. CDR3 in amino acids: CVRSTAIVRVKAPNTEAFF. CDR3 nucleotides: TGTGTCAGAAGTACCGCCATAGTCAGGGTTAAAGCCCCGAACACTGAAGCTTTCTTT.

The chain recombines TRBV24-1 with TRBJ2-2, with 10 nucleotides matching TRBD2. J lost 4 bases, V lost 6 bases, and 4 bases had no gene match. CDR3 length equals 15 residues. Germline CDR1 reads KGHDR; CDR2 reads SFDVKD. The CDR3 sequence is CATSSSGRATGELFF. As DNA, the CDR3 is TGTGCCACCAGTTCAAGCGGGAGGGCCACCGGGGAGCTGTTTTTT.

This chain joins TRBV2 and TRBJ2-1, with D maybe TRBD2 (5 bases). The CDR3 loop spans 17 amino acids. Germline CDR1 and CDR2: SNHLY and FYNNEI. The V and J ends lost 6 bases and 9 bases respectively, with 27 bases between them. The CDR3 bases are TGTGCCAGCAGCGATCGGTGGGTTTCTAGCTCGAGGGTTGAGCAGTTCTTC. Protein sequence: CASSDRWVSSSRVEQFF.

The CDR3: CASSQEYRVPAEAFF. In DNA form, the CDR3 reads TGCGCCAGCAGCCAGGAATACAGGGTCCCCGCTGAAGCTTTCTTT. The V and J genes are TRBV5-1 and TRBJ1-1, with D perhaps TRBD1 (6 bases). Germline V lookup: CDR1 SGHRS, CDR2 YFSETQ. The ends were cut back, 4 bases at V and 6 bases at J, with 19 bases in the middle. The CDR3 spans 15 residues. Full variable domain (remainder filled in from reference TRBV5-1 and TRBJ1-1): KAGVTQTPRYLIKTRGQQVTLSCSPISGHRSVSWYQQTPGQGLQFLFEYFSETQRNKGNFPGRFSGRQFSNSRSEMNVSTLELGDSALYLCASSQEYRVPAEAFFGQGTRLTVV.

The chain combines TRBV4-1 with TRBJ1-2; TRBD1 agrees at 7 bases. From germline, CDR1 is MGHRA and CDR2 YSYEKL. The V segment lost 1 base and the J segment 8 bases; nucleotides outside the gene matches: 16. The CDR3 has 17 residues. For the CDR3, the DNA is TGCGCCAGCAGCCAAGTGCGACAGGGACGCCCGGCGGAGGGCTACACCTTC. As protein: CASSQVRQGRPAEGYTF.

The V and J genes are TRBV5-1 and TRBJ2-1; maybe TRBD1 (6 bases). The CDR3 spans 14 residues. From germline, CDR1 is SGHRS and CDR2 YFSETQ. V lost 4 bases and J lost 3, with 11 bases in between. The CDR3 sequence: CASSQGTDYNEQFF. The CDR3 DNA reads TGCGCCAGCAGCCAGGGGACGGACTACAATGAGCAGTTCTTC. Together with reference TRBV5-1 and TRBJ2-1, the CDR3 gives the full variable domain: KAGVTQTPRYLIKTRGQQVTLSCSPISGHRSVSWYQQTPGQGLQFLFEYFSETQRNKGNFPGRFSGRQFSNSRSEMNVSTLELGDSALYLCASSQGTDYNEQFFGPGTRLTVL.

This clone appeared once. V is TRBV10-3 and J is TRBJ2-1; 8 bases are shared with TRBD2. CDR3 length equals 14 residues. The V segment lost 3 bases and the J segment 7 bases; nucleotides outside the gene matches: 5. Germline loops: CDR1 ENHRY, CDR2 SYGVKD. CDR3 sequence: CAISEMAGGNEQFF. In DNA form, the CDR3 reads TGTGCCATCAGTGAAATGGCGGGAGGTAATGAGCAGTTCTTC.

The chain uses TRBV7-3 and TRBJ1-1, with D possibly TRBD1 on 6 matching bases. Looked up from germline, CDR1 is SGHTA and CDR2 is FQGTGA. The CDR3 has 13 amino acids. V gave up 5 bases and J gave up 5 bases, with 12 bases separating them. The CDR3 region has the DNA TGTGCCAGCAGCCGGGGGGCAGGGACTGAAGCTTTCTTT. Translated, it gives CASSRGAGTEAFF.

This chain joins TRBV19 and TRBJ2-1; D is possibly TRBD2 (6 bases). This CDR3 is built from 14 residues. V lost 4 bases to trimming and J lost 0 bases, with 7 bases between them. The germline V gene encodes CDR1 LNHDA and CDR2 SQIVND (reference sequence). The CDR3: CASSTTSSYNEQFF. CDR3 DNA sequence: TGTGCCAGTAGTACGACTAGCTCCTACAATGAGCAGTTCTTC.

The V gene is TRBV29-1, the J gene TRBJ2-1; 7 nucleotides line up with TRBD2. This CDR3 is built from 14 residues. After removal of 7 bases from V and 1 base from J, the junction contained 7 bases not matched to a gene. Germline values: CDR1 SQVTM, CDR2 ANQGSEA. DNA of the CDR3: TGCAGCGCCCTACTAGCGATGTCCTACAATGAGCAGTTCTTC. Protein: CSALLAMSYNEQFF.

The V call is TRBV3-1 (or the pseudogene TRBV3-2), the J call TRBJ1-1; D is ambiguous. The V end was cut by 2 bases, the J end by 1 base, with 2 bases between. Germline-derived CDR1 and CDR2 are LGHDT and YNNKEL (reference sequence). CDR3 length equals 12 residues. CDR3 nucleotide sequence: TGTGCCAGCAGCCAACAGAACACTGAAGCTTTCTTT. Protein sequence: CASSQQNTEAFF.